These 9 T cell receptor beta chains originate from one sample sequenced in a study of OX40 agonist ivuxolimab in advanced cancers. Sequenced by immunoSEQ multiplex PCR; TCRdb stores in-frame clones only, minus some. The sample includes 58,000 or so clones, approximately 83% of them seen just once. The sequencing here drew on CD4+ or CD8+ T cells sorted from blood, taken in a trial of the OX40 agonist ivuxolimab. Source of these receptors: an adult with an advanced solid tumor such as melanoma, head and neck, liver or kidney cancer.

This chain uses TRBV4-1 with TRBJ2-2; D gene unclear. The CDR3 is 15 amino acids. Germline assignment: CDR1 MGHRA and CDR2 YSYEKL. Trimming left V 0 bases short and J 6 bases short, with 11 bases between. DNA of the CDR3: TGCGCCAGCAGCCAAGATCAGATCGAAGCCGGGGAGCTGTTTTTT. The encoded protein is CASSQDQIEAGELFF.

The chain employs TRBV4-1 and TRBJ2-1; maybe TRBD2 (6 bases). The length of the CDR3 is 14 residues. Germline values: CDR1 MGHRA, CDR2 YSYEKL. The V end was cut by 4 bases, the J end by 8 bases, with 15 bases between. DNA of the CDR3: TGCGCCAGCAGCCGGACGGGACTTATGGATGAGCAGTTCTTC. This codes for CASSRTGLMDEQFF.

The chain uses TRBV6-6 and TRBJ1-1; D perhaps matches TRBD1 (6 bases). CDR3 length: 15 amino acids. The ends were cut back, 0 bases at V and 3 bases at J, with 11 bases in the middle. The germline CDR1 and CDR2 sequences are MNHNY and SVGAGI (reference sequence). The CDR3 sequence is CASSYSVRGDTEAFF. In DNA form, the CDR3 reads TGTGCCAGCAGTTACTCGGTCAGGGGTGACACTGAAGCTTTCTTT.

This clone showed up just a few times. This CDR3 is CASRPRGNSNQPQHF. For the CDR3, the DNA is TGTGCCAGTAGACCCCGGGGAAATAGCAATCAGCCCCAGCATTTT. This sequence joins TRBV19 and TRBJ1-5; D gene uncertain. Germline lookup yields CDR1 LNHDA and CDR2 SQIVND (reference sequence). Trimming took 6 bases from V and 0 from J, leaving 12 bases between them. The CDR3 runs to 15 residues.

The rearrangement joins TRBV9 to TRBJ2-3, with a weak D call TRBD1 (6 bases). Trimming took off 1 base at V and 0 bases at J, with 15 bases between the two ends. The CDR3 has 17 amino acids. The V gene's germline CDR1 is SGDLS and CDR2 YYNGEE. The DNA for the CDR3 is TGTGCCAGCAGCGTACGGTTTTCAGGGGTGAGCACAGATACGCAGTATTTT. The encoded protein is CASSVRFSGVSTDTQYF. Combining the CDR3 with reference TRBV9 and TRBJ2-3 gives the whole variable domain DSGVTQTPKHLITATGQRVTLRCSPRSGDLSVYWYQQSLDQGLQFLIQYYNGEERAKGNILERFSAQQFPDLHSELNLSSLELGDSALYFCASSVRFSGVSTDTQYFGPGTRLTVL.

The V gene is TRBV27, the J gene TRBJ2-5; D is ambiguous. The V end lost 5 bases, the J end lost 1 base, and 8 bases lay between the germline ends. The CDR3 totals 13 residues. Germline loops: CDR1 MNHEY, CDR2 SMNVEV (reference sequence). CDR3 sequence reads: CASSRSPQETQYF. CDR3 in DNA: TGTGCCAGCAGTCGCTCCCCCCAAGAGACCCAGTACTTC.

The chain carries TRBV6-6 and TRBJ1-3; D is unclear. Germline values: CDR1 MNHNY, CDR2 SVGAGI (reference sequence). Trimming removed 6 bases at V and 2 bases at J, with 14 bases between. The CDR3 runs to 15 residues. CDR3 amino acids: CASSVGWTPGNTIYF. CDR3 DNA sequence: TGTGCCAGCAGCGTGGGCTGGACCCCTGGAAACACCATATATTTT.

The chain joins TRBV7-9 to TRBJ1-2, with 9 bases that match TRBD1. The CDR3 loop spans 16 amino acids. Germline V gene sequence: CDR1 SEHNR, CDR2 FQNEAQ (reference sequence). With 3 bases clipped from V and 2 bases from J, the junction kept 7 bases outside the gene matches. The CDR3 here is CASSFTGGAGNYGYTF. CDR3 nucleotides: TGTGCCAGCAGCTTTACAGGGGGCGCAGGGAACTATGGCTACACCTTC.

V and J are TRBV27 and TRBJ2-1; 8 bases are a match to TRBD2. Germline trimming cut 2 bases from V and 5 bases from J; bases unmatched to any gene: 8. Per germline, CDR1 MNHEY and CDR2 SMNVEV (reference sequence). The CDR3 has 16 amino acids. This CDR3 is CASSLLTAGGHNEQFF. The CDR3 DNA sequence: TGTGCCAGCAGTTTACTTACGGCGGGAGGCCACAATGAGCAGTTCTTC.